The rows below give T cell receptor beta chains drawn from one sample of a study of cytomegalovirus exposure and HLA in healthy donors. Clones were read by immunoSEQ multiplex PCR, and TCRdb kept only the in-frame ones, dropping some. This sample has tens of thousands of clones, with approximately 81% found just once. Material for sequencing was PBMCs. Receptor source: a young woman in good health and CMV-seropositive. CDR3s include the opening cysteine and the closing phenylalanine or tryptophan. The order of the fields is J gene, V gene, D gene, clone size, CDR3 protein, CDR3 DNA. A D gene is named only where the DNA matches it firmly. Expanded clones are given a class, and other clones once, few, many or no size at all.

j_call: TRBJ2-5
v_call: TRBV13
d_call: -
clone_size: -
cdr3_aa: CASSSDSQETQYF
cdr3_nt: TGTGCCAGCAGCTCGGACAGCCAAGAGACCCAGTACTTC

j_call: TRBJ2-7
v_call: TRBV28
d_call: -
clone_size: -
cdr3_aa: CASSSVPVSDEQYF
cdr3_nt: TGTGCCAGCAGTTCCGTACCCGTAAGCGACGAGCAGTACTTC

j_call: TRBJ1-1
v_call: TRBV4-2
d_call: -
clone_size: once
cdr3_aa: CASSQDGGGTEAFF
cdr3_nt: TGTGCCAGCAGCCAAGATGGGGGGGGCACTGAAGCTTTCTTT

j_call: TRBJ2-7
v_call: TRBV6-5
d_call: TRBD2
clone_size: few
cdr3_aa: CASSGGSLFSYEQYF
cdr3_nt: TGTGCCAGCAGCGGGGGGTCTTTATTCTCCTACGAGCAGTACTTC

j_call: TRBJ2-3
v_call: TRBV19
d_call: TRBD1
clone_size: -
cdr3_aa: CASSIDRGQQGSGPVTDTQYF
cdr3_nt: TGTGCCAGTAGTATAGATAGGGGGCAACAGGGGTCCGGACCAGTCACAGATACGCAGTATTTT

j_call: TRBJ1-6
v_call: TRBV11-2
d_call: -
clone_size: few
cdr3_aa: CASSLRRVSPLHF
cdr3_nt: TGTGCCAGCAGCTTGAGGCGTGTGTCACCCCTCCACTTT

j_call: TRBJ1-2
v_call: TRBV9
d_call: -
clone_size: -
cdr3_aa: CASSTSFGPLYGYTF
cdr3_nt: TGTGCCAGCAGCACTAGCTTCGGACCCCTCTATGGCTACACCTTC

j_call: TRBJ1-6
v_call: TRBV7-9
d_call: -
clone_size: once
cdr3_aa: CASSLLGGDYSPLHF
cdr3_nt: TGTGCCAGCAGCTTATTAGGGGGAGACTATTCACCCCTCCACTTT

j_call: TRBJ2-3
v_call: TRBV6-6
d_call: TRBD2
clone_size: -
cdr3_aa: CASSYPRGADTQYF
cdr3_nt: TGTGCCAGCAGTTACCCGCGGGGGGCGGATACGCAGTATTTT

j_call: TRBJ2-3
v_call: TRBV15
d_call: -
clone_size: -
cdr3_aa: CATSRGSGLGTDTQYF
cdr3_nt: TGTGCCACCAGCAGAGGTTCAGGTTTGGGCACAGATACGCAGTATTTT

j_call: TRBJ1-2
v_call: TRBV30
d_call: TRBD1
clone_size: -
cdr3_aa: CAWGLDRGFFF
cdr3_nt: TGTGCCTGGGGCCTGGACAGGGGATTTTTCTTC

j_call: TRBJ1-3
v_call: TRBV7-9
d_call: TRBD1
clone_size: -
cdr3_aa: CASSPPEGQDLSGNTIYF
cdr3_nt: TGTGCCAGCAGCCCACCGGAGGGACAGGACCTCTCTGGAAACACCATATATTTT

j_call: TRBJ2-3
v_call: TRBV30
d_call: TRBD2
clone_size: once
cdr3_aa: CAWSPPGRGATDTQYF
cdr3_nt: TGTGCCTGGAGTCCCCCTGGGCGGGGGGCCACAGATACGCAGTATTTT

j_call: TRBJ1-4
v_call: TRBV4-1
d_call: -
clone_size: -
cdr3_aa: CASSQAWQENEKLFF
cdr3_nt: TGCGCCAGCAGCCAAGCCTGGCAAGAAAATGAAAAACTGTTTTTT

j_call: TRBJ1-5
v_call: TRBV27
d_call: TRBD1
clone_size: -
cdr3_aa: CASSLFARQGISNQPQHF
cdr3_nt: TGTGCCAGCAGTTTATTTGCCCGACAGGGGATTAGCAATCAGCCCCAGCATTTT

j_call: TRBJ2-5
v_call: TRBV2
d_call: TRBD1
clone_size: once
cdr3_aa: CASGTDSRETQYF
cdr3_nt: TGTGCCAGCGGGACAGATTCAAGAGAAACCCAGTACTTC

j_call: TRBJ1-6
v_call: TRBV7-9
d_call: -
clone_size: -
cdr3_aa: CASSLAGTSNSPLHF
cdr3_nt: TGTGCCAGCAGCTTAGCCGGGACATCGAATTCACCCCTCCACTTT

j_call: TRBJ2-2
v_call: TRBV5-1
d_call: -
clone_size: -
cdr3_aa: CASSLRGSGELFF
cdr3_nt: TGCGCCAGCAGCTTGAGGGGGAGCGGGGAGCTGTTTTTT

j_call: TRBJ1-1
v_call: TRBV27
d_call: -
clone_size: -
cdr3_aa: CASSLDLGGTEAFF
cdr3_nt: TGTGCCAGCAGTTTAGATCTGGGAGGGACTGAAGCTTTCTTT

j_call: TRBJ2-5
v_call: TRBV11-3
d_call: TRBD2
clone_size: -
cdr3_aa: CASRRSSGETQYF
cdr3_nt: TGTGCCAGCCGACGTTCTAGCGGGGAGACCCAGTACTTC

j_call: TRBJ2-1
v_call: TRBV6-5
d_call: TRBD2
clone_size: -
cdr3_aa: CASSYSRGGLVGEQFF
cdr3_nt: TGTGCCAGCAGTTACTCCCGGGGGGGCCTGGTCGGTGAGCAGTTCTTC

j_call: TRBJ1-1
v_call: TRBV10-3
d_call: TRBD1
clone_size: -
cdr3_aa: CAITPGTGRNLNTEAFF
cdr3_nt: TGTGCCATCACTCCCGGGACAGGCCGAAACCTGAACACTGAAGCTTTCTTT

j_call: TRBJ1-2
v_call: TRBV6-6
d_call: TRBD1
clone_size: -
cdr3_aa: CASRPLRQGHNYGYTF
cdr3_nt: TGTGCCAGCAGGCCATTAAGACAGGGGCATAACTATGGCTACACCTTC

j_call: TRBJ1-3
v_call: TRBV5-6
d_call: -
clone_size: -
cdr3_aa: CASSLVLSSGNTIYF
cdr3_nt: TGTGCCAGCAGCCTCGTACTTAGCTCTGGAAACACCATATATTTT

j_call: TRBJ2-5
v_call: TRBV28
d_call: -
clone_size: -
cdr3_aa: CASSSPGETQYF
cdr3_nt: TGTGCCAGCAGTTCCCCCGGTGAGACCCAGTACTTC

j_call: TRBJ1-1
v_call: TRBV6-1
d_call: TRBD1
clone_size: -
cdr3_aa: CASSTTGGGTEAFF
cdr3_nt: TGTGCCAGCAGTACCACAGGGGGTGGCACTGAAGCTTTCTTT

j_call: TRBJ2-7
v_call: TRBV27
d_call: -
clone_size: large
cdr3_aa: CASSLGGGLTYEQYF
cdr3_nt: TGTGCCAGCAGTTTGGGAGGCGGCCTAACCTACGAGCAGTACTTC

j_call: TRBJ1-1
v_call: TRBV7-9
d_call: -
clone_size: -
cdr3_aa: CASSSKRDSMNTEAFF
cdr3_nt: TGTGCCAGCAGCTCGAAGCGGGACTCGATGAACACTGAAGCTTTCTTT

j_call: TRBJ1-5
v_call: TRBV2
d_call: -
clone_size: -
cdr3_aa: CASSSDRRYSNQPQHF
cdr3_nt: TGTGCCAGCAGCAGCGACAGGCGTTATAGCAATCAGCCCCAGCATTTT

j_call: TRBJ2-1
v_call: TRBV30
d_call: -
clone_size: -
cdr3_aa: CAWSPDTAGYNEQFF
cdr3_nt: TGTGCCTGGAGTCCCGACACGGCGGGCTACAATGAGCAGTTCTTC

j_call: TRBJ1-5
v_call: TRBV28
d_call: -
clone_size: -
cdr3_aa: CASSFFGRGYSNQPQHF
cdr3_nt: TGTGCCAGCAGTTTTTTCGGCAGGGGCTATAGCAATCAGCCCCAGCATTTT

j_call: TRBJ1-3
v_call: TRBV7-6
d_call: -
clone_size: few
cdr3_aa: CASSLLISSGNTIYF
cdr3_nt: TGTGCCAGCAGCTTACTGATTAGCTCTGGAAACACCATATATTTT

j_call: TRBJ1-6
v_call: TRBV28
d_call: -
clone_size: -
cdr3_aa: CASSFWGRLDSPLHF
cdr3_nt: TGTGCCAGCAGTTTCTGGGGCCGCCTAGATTCACCCCTCCACTTT

j_call: TRBJ1-1
v_call: TRBV5-1
d_call: -
clone_size: -
cdr3_aa: CASSPGGEGDTEAFF
cdr3_nt: TGCGCCAGCAGCCCCGGGGGGGAAGGGGACACTGAAGCTTTCTTT

j_call: TRBJ1-6
v_call: TRBV19
d_call: TRBD1
clone_size: -
cdr3_aa: CASSRNPGQGDSPLHF
cdr3_nt: TGTGCCAGTAGTCGCAACCCAGGACAGGGAGATTCACCCCTCCACTTT

j_call: TRBJ2-3
v_call: TRBV9
d_call: TRBD2
clone_size: -
cdr3_aa: CASSAALGLAGVDTQYF
cdr3_nt: TGTGCCAGCAGCGCCGCTCTAGGACTAGCGGGGGTTGATACGCAGTATTTT

j_call: TRBJ1-1
v_call: TRBV28
d_call: -
clone_size: -
cdr3_aa: CASSFGESKAFF
cdr3_nt: TGTGCCAGCAGTTTTGGGGAGTCAAAAGCTTTCTTT

j_call: TRBJ2-5
v_call: TRBV7-2
d_call: TRBD2
clone_size: -
cdr3_aa: CASSRGLAGVQKETQYF
cdr3_nt: TGTGCCAGCAGCCGCGGACTAGCGGGGGTCCAAAAAGAGACCCAGTACTTC